This record looks at one T cell receptor beta chain sequence and its context. The antigen remains unidentified. Germline CDR1 and CDR2: KGHSH and LQKENI. CDR3 size: 17 residues. V was pared by 3 bases and J by 4 bases, with 7 bases of the junction left unmatched. Using immunoSEQ multiplex PCR, the repertoire was profiled, and TCRdb retains in-frame clones only, with some absent. The repertoire includes nearly 85,000 clones, approximately 86% of them detected once, and just under 2% sits in the top ten. The sample is drawn from a study of OX40 agonist ivuxolimab in advanced cancers. Turning to the study itself: Ivuxolimab, an agonist antibody against OX40 (CD134), was given to patients.

General study findings and limits: At 0.1 to 3.0 mg/kg, CD4+ and CD8+ blood T cells expanded clonally by week 6.

Autoimmune disease history or systemic immunosuppression barred patients. Baseline, cycle 4 day 1, and cycle 7 day 1 were the blood sampling points. The chain combines TRBV18 with TRBJ2-6; 9 bases fit TRBD1. Sequenced here: CD4+ or CD8+ T cells sorted from blood, sampled in a trial of the OX40 agonist ivuxolimab. The source is an adult with an advanced solid tumor such as melanoma, head and neck, liver or kidney cancer. DNA of the CDR3: TGTGCCAGCTCACCGAGGGACAGGGTCGGGGGGGCCAACGTCCTGACTTTC. Translating gives CASSPRDRVGGANVLTF.